This T cell receptor (beta chain) was recovered during a study of cytomegalovirus exposure and HLA in healthy donors. Broader study findings: The authors excluded some V segments, including TRBV6-2 and TRBV6-3, as indistinguishable. CMV serostatus was the sole immune exposure information available. Later findings reportedly placed an Asian-associated ancestry cluster below the approximately 650-donor mean for N-insertions. The productive fraction for most TCR beta V segments was about 90% or about 30% in an earlier analysis.

This CDR3 contains 13 residues. Trimming pared 4 bases from V and 1 base from J, leaving 7 bases between. Germline lookup yields CDR1 MNHNS and CDR2 SASEGT. To note about this clone: The antigen remains undetermined.

Primers for the PCR totalled 60 Vbeta and 13 Jbeta. Assay used: immunoSEQ multiplex PCR; TCRdb lists only in-frame clones, some missing. The sample carries around 99,000 clones, 73% recorded once. Sequencing was done on a sample of PBMCs. This clonotype was sampled from a middle-aged man in good health and CMV-seronegative. V gene TRBV6-1 combines with J gene TRBJ1-1; no firm D call. CDR3 region: CASSAETNTEAFF. The CDR3 region has the DNA TGTGCCAGCAGTGCGGAGACGAACACTGAAGCTTTCTTT.